What follows is one TCR beta chain and its context. Its antigen is currently unknown. V was cut by 1 base and J by 4 bases, with 11 bases left in between. Germline-derived CDR1 and CDR2 are SGHRS and YFSETQ. The length of the CDR3 is 14 residues. Overall study results and limits: Tumor Tregs overlapped most with tumor, then blood, naive CD4+ cells. Tumor memory CD4+ T cell TCR gene usage clustered with blood and lymph node memory CD4+ cells and lymph node naive CD4+ cells.

Full-length variable regions came from constant-region reverse primers plus semi-nested Nested Universal Primer A PCR. Via MiXCR, TCRdb re-called the 5' RACE reads, giving one row per CDR3 protein. Found here are tens of thousands of distinct CDR3 sequences, around 30% of them singletons; the top ten hold 2% to 2.5%. The receptor's source is a female donor with breast cancer. Sequencing used tumor-infiltrating naive CD4+ T cells sorted from the breast tumor. Subset specified: naive CD4+ T cells, CD4+CD45RA+CD25-. This chain connects TRBV5-1 to TRBJ1-2, with D unresolved. CDR3: CASSLNGSGYGYTF. DNA of the CDR3: TGCGCCAGCAGCTTGAACGGGAGTGGCTATGGCTACACCTTC.